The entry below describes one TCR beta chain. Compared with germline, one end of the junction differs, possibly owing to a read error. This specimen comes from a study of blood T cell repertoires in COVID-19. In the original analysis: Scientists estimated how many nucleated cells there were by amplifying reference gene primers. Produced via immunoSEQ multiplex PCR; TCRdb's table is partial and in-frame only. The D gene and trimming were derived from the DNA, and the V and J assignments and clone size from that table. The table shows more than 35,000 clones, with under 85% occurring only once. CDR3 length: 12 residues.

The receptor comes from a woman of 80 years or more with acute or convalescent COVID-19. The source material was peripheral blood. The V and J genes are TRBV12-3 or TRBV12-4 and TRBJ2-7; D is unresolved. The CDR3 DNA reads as TGTGCCAGCAGTTTAGCGTCGACTCCCCCGAACTTC. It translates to CASSLASTPPNF.